This T cell receptor (beta chain) was documented in a study of immune evolution from preneoplasia to lung adenocarcinoma. Sequencing used immunoSEQ multiplex PCR; TCRdb keeps in-frame clones, though not all of them. The repertoire holds about 15,000 clones, with roughly 80% as singletons. Study findings and constraints: Clonality was highest in normal lung, lower in later-stage lesions apparently.

Between the mid-2010s and the late 2010s, patients underwent resection in Japan or China. Each case's diagnosis was confirmed by two pathologists on H&E. Germline CDR1 and CDR2: SGHVS and FNYEAQ. The CDR3 is 16 amino acids. Trimming took 2 bases from V and 6 from J; bases not matched to a gene: 9. In this sample, this clone turned up once. Its antigen is undetermined. Sample: FFPE minimally invasive lung adenocarcinoma tissue. This TCR derives from a person aged 55-80 years with lung adenocarcinoma. V usage is TRBV7-6 and J usage is TRBJ2-1; 8 nucleotides agree with TRBD2. CDR3 coding DNA: TGTGCCAGCAGCTTACCTCCTGCGGGAGGAGGCAATGAGCAGTTCTTC. Encoded protein: CASSLPPAGGGNEQFF.